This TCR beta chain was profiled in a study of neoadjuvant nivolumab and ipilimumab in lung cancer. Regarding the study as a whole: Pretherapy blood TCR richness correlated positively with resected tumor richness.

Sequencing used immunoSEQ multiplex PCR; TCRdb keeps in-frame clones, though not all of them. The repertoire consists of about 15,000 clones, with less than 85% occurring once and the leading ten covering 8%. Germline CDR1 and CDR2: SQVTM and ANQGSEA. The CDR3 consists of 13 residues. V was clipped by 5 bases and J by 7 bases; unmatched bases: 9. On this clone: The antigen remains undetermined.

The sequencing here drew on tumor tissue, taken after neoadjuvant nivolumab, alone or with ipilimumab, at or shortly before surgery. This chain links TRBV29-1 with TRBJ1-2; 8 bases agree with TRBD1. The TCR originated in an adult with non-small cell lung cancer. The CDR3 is CSVPIGQGGGYTF. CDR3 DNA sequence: TGCAGCGTTCCTATTGGACAGGGTGGTGGCTACACCTTC.